The present T cell receptor (beta chain) was sequenced within a study of T-cell reconstitution after alpha-beta-depleted transplantation in children. V was trimmed by 5 bases and J by 2 bases, leaving 10 bases between them. The CDR3 extends over 13 amino acids. The germline V gene has CDR1 MNHEY and CDR2 SMNVEV (reference sequence). It was with unique molecular identifiers that the TCRbeta library was prepared. TCRdb re-called the PCR reads with MiXCR, one entry per CDR3 protein. The table lists around 300,000 distinct CDR3 sequences, about 9.4% of them singletons. The sequences come from PBMCs, collected before TCRalphabeta/CD19-depleted stem cell transplant. The chain couples TRBV27 to TRBJ2-7; unclear D gene. The TCR sequence derives from a boy under two years old with acute myeloid leukemia, due to receive a stem cell transplant. Here the CDR3 reads CASSLRQTYEQYF. CDR3 bases: TGTGCCAGCAGTCTCCGCCAGACCTACGAGCAGTACTTC.